A selection of T cell receptor beta chains follows, all from one sample in a study of CXCR3-negative and CXCR3-positive naive CD8 T cells. Reanalyzing the 5' RACE reads, TCRdb keeps one entry per CDR3 protein, without DNA. The sample table sets out about 56,000 distinct CDR3 sequences. Sequencing was performed on memory CD8+ T cells from blood. The receptors here all came from a human donor in good health. Some clones in this sample may be carry-over from other donors' samples. CDR3s include the opening cysteine and the closing phenylalanine or tryptophan.

V: TRBV5-1; J: TRBJ2-7; CDR3: CASSEREGLYEQYF
V: TRBV7-2; J: TRBJ2-7; CDR3: CASSAIAGGAAYEQYF
V: TRBV27; J: TRBJ2-7; CDR3: CASSSSRAGVEQYF
V: TRBV7-9; J: TRBJ2-5; CDR3: CASSPYRGMSQETQYF
V: TRBV30; J: TRBJ2-1; CDR3: CASPVRSGEQFF
V: TRBV7-6; J: TRBJ2-1; CDR3: CASSLAGRYNEQFF
V: TRBV3-1; J: TRBJ2-7; CDR3: CASSQDAPISSYEQYF
V: TRBV7-9; J: TRBJ2-7; CDR3: CASSPQGFYEQYF
V: TRBV6-5; J: TRBJ1-5; CDR3: CASSERAFSNQPQHF
V: TRBV4-3; J: TRBJ2-7; CDR3: CASSPRLDFPESYEQYF
V: TRBV6-2/TRBV6-3; J: TRBJ2-2; CDR3: CASSYSDTSVANTGELFF
V: TRBV7-2; J: TRBJ2-3; CDR3: CASSLTSPGDTQYF
V: TRBV28; J: TRBJ1-1; CDR3: CASSLYPSGRAEAFF
V: TRBV4-1; J: TRBJ2-1; CDR3: CASNGLAGRNEQFF
V: TRBV20-1; J: TRBJ1-3; CDR3: CSATRGDREAGNTIYF
V: TRBV3-1; J: TRBJ2-2; CDR3: CASSQESGETGELFF
V: TRBV19; J: TRBJ1-1; CDR3: CASSIEGPNTEAFF
V: TRBV6-5; J: TRBJ1-6; CDR3: CASSEGQDAVYNSPLHF
V: TRBV28; J: TRBJ2-7; CDR3: CASSLDTYYEQYF
V: TRBV19; J: TRBJ2-1; CDR3: CASSTDRGSYNEQFF
V: TRBV4-3; J: TRBJ2-7; CDR3: CASSRLLAGVPIDEQYF
V: TRBV7-9; J: TRBJ2-7; CDR3: CASSLDRGLGIIYEQYF
V: TRBV3-2; J: TRBJ1-4; CDR3: CASSPRHLNEKLFF
V: TRBV5-1; J: TRBJ2-1; CDR3: CASSTGWGASYNEQFF
V: TRBV12-3/TRBV12-4; J: TRBJ1-2; CDR3: CASSITPNYGYTF
V: TRBV4-2; J: TRBJ2-2; CDR3: CASSQDTLGELFF
V: TRBV27; J: TRBJ1-1; CDR3: CASSFLGTEAFF
V: TRBV29-1; J: TRBJ2-7; CDR3: CSVEETSGAYEQYF
V: TRBV29-1; J: TRBJ1-1; CDR3: CSVEDGLGRAFF
V: TRBV20-1; J: TRBJ1-2; CDR3: CSALDVINYGYTF
V: TRBV29-1; J: TRBJ2-7; CDR3: CSVVLQDYEQYF
V: TRBV4-3; J: TRBJ2-2; CDR3: CASSQDPRGNTGELFF
V: TRBV25-1; J: TRBJ2-3; CDR3: CASSDLADTQYF
V: TRBV15; J: TRBJ2-5; CDR3: CATSREGNRQETQYF
V: TRBV7-2; J: TRBJ2-1; CDR3: CASSFGAGGKNEQFF
V: TRBV7-8; J: TRBJ2-7; CDR3: CASSEEGAIEQYF
V: TRBV5-1; J: TRBJ1-2; CDR3: CASSQGQAYGYTF
V: TRBV5-1; J: TRBJ2-1; CDR3: CASSLARGQGNNEQFF
V: TRBV6-5; J: TRBJ2-7; CDR3: CASSYGVSYEQYF
V: TRBV20-1; J: TRBJ1-1; CDR3: CSARDDLENTEAFF
V: TRBV28; J: TRBJ2-6; CDR3: CASRPGTGASGANVLTF
V: TRBV6-2/TRBV6-3; J: TRBJ2-3; CDR3: CASSSTGTDTQYF
V: TRBV6-5; J: TRBJ2-7; CDR3: CASSFQTSPYYEQYF
V: TRBV27; J: TRBJ1-5; CDR3: CASSPWLGKPQHF
V: TRBV29-1; J: TRBJ1-1; CDR3: CSVVHANRTGMNTEAFF
V: TRBV28; J: TRBJ2-7; CDR3: CASSLYRLVSYEQYF
V: TRBV12-3/TRBV12-4; J: TRBJ1-2; CDR3: CASILHLSAGYTF